These T cell receptor beta chains were read from a single sample in a study of blood T cells in healthy people across ages. TCRdb called the 5' RACE reads again in MiXCR, with one record for every CDR3 protein. The table has more than 650,000 distinct CDR3 sequences, about a fifth seen once; the top ten hold about 20%. Specimen: blood. Receptors originate from a man aged 70 or older in good health. CDR3s include the opening cysteine and the closing phenylalanine or tryptophan. The order of the fields is clone size, V gene, J gene, D gene, CDR3 DNA, CDR3 protein. D genes are given only for firm matches. Size tells how often a clone was seen (once, few, many) or the class of an expanded clone, and some rows leave it out.

clone size: .; V gene: TRBV21-1; J gene: TRBJ2-3; D gene: .; CDR3 DNA: TGTGCCAGCAGCAAAGTACAGCGGGAGCGGGAGATAAGCACAGATACGCAGTATTTT; CDR3 protein: CASSKVQREREISTDTQYF
clone size: once; V gene: TRBV27; J gene: TRBJ2-5; D gene: .; CDR3 DNA: TGTGCCAGCAGTGTCAGGCTTGCGTACCAAGAGACCCAGTACTTC; CDR3 protein: CASSVRLAYQETQYF
clone size: .; V gene: TRBV15; J gene: TRBJ1-2; D gene: .; CDR3 DNA: TGTGCCACCAGCAGAGATCTTACACCCGGTGGCTACACCTTC; CDR3 protein: CATSRDLTPGGYTF
clone size: .; V gene: TRBV15; J gene: TRBJ1-4; D gene: .; CDR3 DNA: TGTGCCACCAGCAGAGCCAGGACAGCCGAAAAACTGTTTTTT; CDR3 protein: CATSRARTAEKLFF
clone size: many; V gene: TRBV13; J gene: TRBJ2-2; D gene: .; CDR3 DNA: TGTGCCAGCAGCTCCACCCTGCCGGGCAGCGGGGAGCTGTTTTTT; CDR3 protein: CASSSTLPGSGELFF
clone size: few; V gene: TRBV7-2; J gene: TRBJ2-3; D gene: TRBD2; CDR3 DNA: TGTGCCAGCAGCGCACTAGCGGGAGGTGGCACAGATACGCAGTATTTT; CDR3 protein: CASSALAGGGTDTQYF
clone size: few; V gene: TRBV6-2/TRBV6-3; J gene: TRBJ2-3; D gene: .; CDR3 DNA: TGTGCCAGCGGGTATCTAGCGAACCCGCAGTATTTT; CDR3 protein: CASGYLANPQYF
clone size: few; V gene: TRBV28; J gene: TRBJ2-7; D gene: TRBD2; CDR3 DNA: TGTGCCAGCAGTTCCCCAGCGGCTAGCGGAAGCTCCTACGAGCAGTACTTC; CDR3 protein: CASSSPAASGSSYEQYF
clone size: .; V gene: TRBV28; J gene: TRBJ1-2; D gene: .; CDR3 DNA: TGTGCCAGCAGAAAGGATGGGTGGTATGGCTACACCTTC; CDR3 protein: CASRKDGWYGYTF
clone size: few; V gene: TRBV2; J gene: TRBJ1-5; D gene: .; CDR3 DNA: TGTGCCAGCAGGGCTCAGGGCTTGTGCAATCAGCCCCAGCATTTT; CDR3 protein: CASRAQGLCNQPQHF
clone size: few; V gene: TRBV12-3/TRBV12-4; J gene: TRBJ1-3; D gene: .; CDR3 DNA: TGTGCCAGCAGTTCCGTTCGAAACACCATATATTTT; CDR3 protein: CASSSVRNTIYF
clone size: once; V gene: TRBV10-3; J gene: TRBJ1-1; D gene: .; CDR3 DNA: TGTGCCATCAAATCCTTGGAACACACTGAAGCTTTCTTT; CDR3 protein: CAIKSLEHTEAFF
clone size: few; V gene: TRBV12-3/TRBV12-4; J gene: TRBJ2-7; D gene: .; CDR3 DNA: TGTGCCAGCAGTACCCGGGCAGGGGCCAACGAGCAGTACTTC; CDR3 protein: CASSTRAGANEQYF
clone size: .; V gene: TRBV7-9; J gene: TRBJ2-1; D gene: .; CDR3 DNA: TGTGCCAGCAGCTTAAGTATGCCTAGCGAGTACAATGAGCAGTTCTTC; CDR3 protein: CASSLSMPSEYNEQFF
clone size: many; V gene: TRBV7-2; J gene: TRBJ1-1; D gene: .; CDR3 DNA: TGTGCCAGCAGCTTTACAGAGAACACTGAAGCTTTCTTT; CDR3 protein: CASSFTENTEAFF
clone size: few; V gene: TRBV3-1; J gene: TRBJ2-5; D gene: .; CDR3 DNA: TGTGCCAGCAGCCAAGTCGCATCGGAGCAGTACTTC; CDR3 protein: CASSQVASEQYF
clone size: .; V gene: TRBV10-1; J gene: TRBJ1-6; D gene: .; CDR3 DNA: TGCGCCAGCAGTCCGGGACTCGGTTCACCCCTCCACTTT; CDR3 protein: CASSPGLGSPLHF
clone size: few; V gene: TRBV10-3; J gene: TRBJ1-5; D gene: TRBD1; CDR3 DNA: TGTGCCATCAGTGAGTCGGGACAGGGGAAGGGTAACAATCAGCCCCAGCATTTT; CDR3 protein: CAISESGQGKGNNQPQHF
clone size: few; V gene: TRBV20-1; J gene: TRBJ2-7; D gene: .; CDR3 DNA: TGCAGTGCTAGTTCAGGGCACGAGCAGTACTTC; CDR3 protein: CSASSGHEQYF
clone size: few; V gene: TRBV12-3/TRBV12-4; J gene: TRBJ2-4; D gene: TRBD1; CDR3 DNA: TGTGCCAGCAGCTCCGGGACAGTAAAAAGCATTCAGTACTTC; CDR3 protein: CASSSGTVKSIQYF
clone size: .; V gene: TRBV12-3/TRBV12-4; J gene: TRBJ1-5; D gene: TRBD1; CDR3 DNA: TGTGCCAGCAGCAAGGGGACAGGTCGCAATCAGCCCCAGCATTTT; CDR3 protein: CASSKGTGRNQPQHF
clone size: .; V gene: TRBV5-1; J gene: TRBJ1-4; D gene: .; CDR3 DNA: TGCGCCAGCACCAACCCCAGGGGTCAGGGAAAACTGTTTTTT; CDR3 protein: CASTNPRGQGKLFF